The 5 T cell receptor beta chains below come from one sample, sequenced in a study of Graves' ophthalmopathy and Graves' hyperthyroidism. TCR beta CDR3 regions were amplified from RNA transcripts. The first round was an RT-PCR with HTBI primers, and the second round was a multiplex PCR. TCRdb re-analysed the multiplex PCR reads in MiXCR, keeping a single row per CDR3 protein. The sample records 650,000 to 800,000 distinct CDR3 sequences, about two fifths being singletons. What was sequenced was peripheral blood. Every receptor here comes from an adult man with Graves' ophthalmopathy.

This clonotype has ten or more counts. Compared with germline, one end of the junction differs, possibly owing to a read error. The DNA for the CDR3 is TGCTCCAGCGGGAGCAGTCGGGAGCTGTTTTTT. Translating gives CSSGSSRELFF. This rearrangement joins TRBV7-9 to TRBJ2-2; 8 nucleotides agree with TRBD2. The CDR3 length is 11 residues. Germline assignment: CDR1 SEHNR and CDR2 FQNEAQ (reference sequence).

This clonotype appeared many times. The chain couples TRBV7-2 to TRBJ1-3; the D is unclear. Germline lookup yields CDR1 SGHTA and CDR2 FQGNSA. V lost 6 bases to trimming and J lost 0 bases, with 9 bases between them. The CDR3 consists of 14 residues. CDR3 loop: CASRDGYSGNTIYF. CDR3 sequence (DNA): TGTGCCAGCAGGGACGGATACTCTGGAAACACCATATATTTT.

The chain employs TRBV29-1 and TRBJ1-1; D call uncertain. The CDR3 runs 12 residues. CDR1 is SQVTM, CDR2 ANQGSEA, per germline. V lost 5 bases to trimming and J lost 4 bases, with 11 bases between them. CDR3 bases: TGCAGCGTTCTTGGCGAGGGCACTGAAGCTTTCTTT. Translation: CSVLGEGTEAFF.

This clonotype has just one count. The rearrangement links TRBV27 to TRBJ1-1; TRBD1 matches 9 bases. J lost 3 bases, V lost 4 bases, and 3 bases had no gene match. Germline V lookup: CDR1 MNHEY, CDR2 SMNVEV (reference sequence). The CDR3 covers 14 residues. The CDR3 sequence is CASSWTGADTEAFF. In nucleotides, the CDR3 is TGTGCCAGCAGTTGGACAGGGGCCGACACTGAAGCTTTCTTT.

This clonotype turned up a few times. The chain couples TRBV6-4 to TRBJ2-2; TRBD1 aligns across 9 bases. The CDR3 contains 16 residues. V lost 2 bases, J lost 4 bases, and 5 bases stayed unmatched. Germline loops: CDR1 MRHNA, CDR2 SNTAGT. This chain's CDR3 is CASSDNAGQGTGELFF. The DNA for the CDR3 is TGTGCCAGCAGTGACAATGCGGGACAGGGCACCGGGGAGCTGTTTTTT.